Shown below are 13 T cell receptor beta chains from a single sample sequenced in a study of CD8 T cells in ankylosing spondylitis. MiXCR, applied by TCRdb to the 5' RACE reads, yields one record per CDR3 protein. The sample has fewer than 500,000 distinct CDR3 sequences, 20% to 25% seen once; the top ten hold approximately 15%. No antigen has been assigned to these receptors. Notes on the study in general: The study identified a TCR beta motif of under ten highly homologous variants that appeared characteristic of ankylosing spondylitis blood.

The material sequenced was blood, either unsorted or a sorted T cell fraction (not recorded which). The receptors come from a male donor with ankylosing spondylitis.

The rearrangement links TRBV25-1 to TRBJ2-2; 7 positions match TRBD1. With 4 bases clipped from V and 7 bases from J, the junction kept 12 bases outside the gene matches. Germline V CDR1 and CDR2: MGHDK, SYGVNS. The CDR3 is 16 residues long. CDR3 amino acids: CASSVATGSTLGELFF. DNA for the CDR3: TGTGCCAGCAGTGTGGCGACAGGGTCTACGCTCGGGGAGCTGTTTTTT.

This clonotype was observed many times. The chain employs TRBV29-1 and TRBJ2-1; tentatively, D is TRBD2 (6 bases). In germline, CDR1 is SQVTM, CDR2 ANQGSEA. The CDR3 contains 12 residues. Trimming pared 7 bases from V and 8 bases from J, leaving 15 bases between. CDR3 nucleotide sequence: TGCAGCGCCGCGGGGCAGGGTGATGAGCAGTTCTTC. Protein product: CSAAGQGDEQFF.

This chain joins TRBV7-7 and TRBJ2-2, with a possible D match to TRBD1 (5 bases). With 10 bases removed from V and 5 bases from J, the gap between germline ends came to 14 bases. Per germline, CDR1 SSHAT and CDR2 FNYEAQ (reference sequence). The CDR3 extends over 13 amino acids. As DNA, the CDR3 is TGTGCCACGGGTAGACAGTTTACCGGGGAGCTGTTTTTT. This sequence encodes CATGRQFTGELFF.

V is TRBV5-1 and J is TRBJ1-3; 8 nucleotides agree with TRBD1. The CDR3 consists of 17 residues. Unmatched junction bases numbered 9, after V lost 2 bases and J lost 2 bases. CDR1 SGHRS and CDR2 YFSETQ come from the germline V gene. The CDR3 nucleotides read TGCGCCAGCAGCTTATTAGCGGACAGGGTGCCTGGAAACACCATATATTTT. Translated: CASSLLADRVPGNTIYF.

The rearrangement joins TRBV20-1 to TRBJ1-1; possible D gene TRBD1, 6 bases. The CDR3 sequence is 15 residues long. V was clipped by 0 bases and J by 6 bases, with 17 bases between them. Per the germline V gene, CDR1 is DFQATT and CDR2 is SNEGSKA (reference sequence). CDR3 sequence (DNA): TGCAGTGCTAGAGATCGTGGGGGCCTTCGGGCTGAAGCTTTCTTT. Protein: CSARDRGGLRAEAFF.

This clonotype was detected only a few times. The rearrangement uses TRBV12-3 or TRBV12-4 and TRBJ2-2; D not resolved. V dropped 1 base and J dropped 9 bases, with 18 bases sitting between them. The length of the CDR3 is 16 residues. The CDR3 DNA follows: TGTGCCAGCAGTTTAGGACTTTCCCACCGGCTCCGGGAGCTGTTTTTT. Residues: CASSLGLSHRLRELFF.

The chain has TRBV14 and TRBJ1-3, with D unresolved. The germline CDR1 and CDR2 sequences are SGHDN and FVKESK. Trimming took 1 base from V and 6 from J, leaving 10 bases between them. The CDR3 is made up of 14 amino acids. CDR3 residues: CASSQAAMLNTIYF. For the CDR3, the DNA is TGTGCCAGCAGCCAAGCAGCTATGTTAAACACCATATATTTT.

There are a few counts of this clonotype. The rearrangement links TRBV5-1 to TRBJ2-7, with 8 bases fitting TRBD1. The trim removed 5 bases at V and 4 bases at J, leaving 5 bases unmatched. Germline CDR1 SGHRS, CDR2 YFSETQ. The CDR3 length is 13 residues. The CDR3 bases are TGCGCCAGCAGATTGACAGGGGTTTACGAGCAGTACTTC. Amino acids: CASRLTGVYEQYF.

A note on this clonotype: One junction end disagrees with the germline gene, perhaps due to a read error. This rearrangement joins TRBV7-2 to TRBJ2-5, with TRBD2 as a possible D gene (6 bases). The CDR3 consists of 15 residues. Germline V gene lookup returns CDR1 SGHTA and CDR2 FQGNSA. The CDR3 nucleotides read TGTGTCAGCAGCCGTACGTGGGGGGTTCAAGAGACCCAGTACTTC. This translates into CVSSRTWGVQETQYF.

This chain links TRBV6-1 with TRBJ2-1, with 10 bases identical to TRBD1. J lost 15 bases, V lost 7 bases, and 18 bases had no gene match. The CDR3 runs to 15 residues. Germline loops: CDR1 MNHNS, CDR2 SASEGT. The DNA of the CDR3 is TGTGCCAGCATCCGACCGGGACAGGGGAAGGATTGGTGGTTCTTC. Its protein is CASIRPGQGKDWWFF.

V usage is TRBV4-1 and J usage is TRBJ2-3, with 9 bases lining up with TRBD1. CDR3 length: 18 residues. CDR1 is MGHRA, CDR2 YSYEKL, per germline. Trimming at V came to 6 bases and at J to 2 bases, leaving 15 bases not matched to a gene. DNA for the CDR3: TGCGCCAGCAGACTAGGGACAGGGCGAGGGAGGGCCACAGATACGCAGTATTTT. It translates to CASRLGTGRGRATDTQYF.

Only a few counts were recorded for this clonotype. The CDR3 region has the DNA TGTGCCAGCAGAGGGACAGCCCAAGAGACCCAGTACTTC. Amino acids: CASRGTAQETQYF. This chain uses TRBV28 with TRBJ2-5; 7 bases agree with TRBD1. The V and J ends lost 6 bases and 1 base, in that order; junction bases with no gene match: 2. This CDR3 spans 13 amino acids. Germline lookup yields CDR1 MDHEN and CDR2 SYDVKM.

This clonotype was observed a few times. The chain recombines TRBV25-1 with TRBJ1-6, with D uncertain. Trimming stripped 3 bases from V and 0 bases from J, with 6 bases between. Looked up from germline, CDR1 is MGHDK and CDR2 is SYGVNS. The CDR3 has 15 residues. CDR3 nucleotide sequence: TGTGCCAGCAGTGATGGGAGCTCCTATAATTCACCCCTCCACTTT. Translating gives CASSDGSSYNSPLHF.